Listed below are T cell receptor beta chains from one sample, sequenced in a study of regulatory T cells in long-lasting Graves disease. TCRdb passed the multiplex PCR reads through MiXCR, listing each CDR3 protein once. The sample records around 460,000 distinct CDR3 sequences, 20% to 25% being singletons. The sample consisted of peripheral blood mononuclear cells (PBMCs), taken when the disease was refractory, from a patient treated with antithyroid drugs. The receptors derive from a female donor with Graves disease. Each CDR3 is given with its conserved first and last residue. A D gene is named only where the DNA matches it firmly. Part of the rows lack a size; the others show once, few, many or a class for expanded clones.

d_call: .
j_call: TRBJ2-7
clone_size: many
v_call: TRBV11-2
cdr3_nt: TGTGCCAGCAGCTCGTTGGACAGGCGGGACGGCGAGCAGTACTTC
cdr3_aa: CASSSLDRRDGEQYF

d_call: .
j_call: TRBJ1-1
clone_size: .
v_call: TRBV24-1
cdr3_nt: TGTGCCACCAGTTGGGGTACTGAAGCTTTCTTT
cdr3_aa: CATSWGTEAFF

d_call: TRBD1
j_call: TRBJ1-6
clone_size: few
v_call: TRBV10-3
cdr3_nt: TGTGCCATCAGCCCCGGGACAGGGGGCGAGAATAATTCACCCCTCCACTTT
cdr3_aa: CAISPGTGGENNSPLHF

d_call: .
j_call: TRBJ1-2
clone_size: many
v_call: TRBV29-1
cdr3_nt: TGCAGCGTTGCTGGTAACTATGGCTACACCTTC
cdr3_aa: CSVAGNYGYTF

d_call: .
j_call: TRBJ2-2
clone_size: few
v_call: TRBV6-5
cdr3_nt: TGTGCCAGCAGTTACTCCCCTTCTAGGCCGAACACCGGGGAGCTGTTTTTT
cdr3_aa: CASSYSPSRPNTGELFF

d_call: .
j_call: TRBJ1-5
clone_size: many
v_call: TRBV12-3/TRBV12-4
cdr3_nt: TGTGCCAGCAGGGACAGTCATCAGCCCCAGCATTTT
cdr3_aa: CASRDSHQPQHF

d_call: .
j_call: TRBJ1-2
clone_size: many
v_call: TRBV20-1
cdr3_nt: TGCAGTGCTCAGGGGCCTCTTAACTATGGCTACACCTTC
cdr3_aa: CSAQGPLNYGYTF

d_call: .
j_call: TRBJ1-4
clone_size: .
v_call: TRBV7-2
cdr3_nt: TGTGCCAGCAGCTTAGGGGCTTTTGCAGCTAATGAAAAACTGTTTTTT
cdr3_aa: CASSLGAFAANEKLFF

d_call: TRBD2
j_call: TRBJ2-1
clone_size: .
v_call: TRBV30
cdr3_nt: TGTGCCTGGAAGGGGACTAGCGGGGAATTCTTC
cdr3_aa: CAWKGTSGEFF

d_call: .
j_call: TRBJ2-5
clone_size: many
v_call: TRBV20-1
cdr3_nt: TGCAGTGCTAGAGATCCGAGGGCGGAGACCCAGTACTTC
cdr3_aa: CSARDPRAETQYF

d_call: .
j_call: TRBJ2-1
clone_size: .
v_call: TRBV6-1
cdr3_nt: TGTGCCAGCAAGATAAGCTCCTACAATGAGCAGTTCTTC
cdr3_aa: CASKISSYNEQFF

d_call: TRBD1
j_call: TRBJ2-1
clone_size: .
v_call: TRBV6-1
cdr3_nt: TGTGCCAGCAGTGCCGGACAGGGAGTCGGCAATGAGCAGTTCTTC
cdr3_aa: CASSAGQGVGNEQFF

d_call: .
j_call: TRBJ1-1
clone_size: .
v_call: TRBV14
cdr3_nt: TGTGCCAGCAGCCAAGATCATATGAGATCGGGCACTGAAGCTTTCTTT
cdr3_aa: CASSQDHMRSGTEAFF

d_call: .
j_call: TRBJ2-2
clone_size: .
v_call: TRBV18
cdr3_nt: TGTGCCAGCTCACCAGCGGCAACGACCGGGGAGCTGTTTTTT
cdr3_aa: CASSPAATTGELFF

d_call: .
j_call: TRBJ2-5
clone_size: many
v_call: TRBV7-3
cdr3_nt: TGTGCCAGCAGCCCCCAGGGTCGGGGAAGCGGGTCAGGGGAGACCCAGTACTTC
cdr3_aa: CASSPQGRGSGSGETQYF

d_call: TRBD1
j_call: TRBJ2-1
clone_size: few
v_call: TRBV28
cdr3_nt: TGTGCCAGCCTTTACAGGGGGCGGGATGAGCAGTTCTTC
cdr3_aa: CASLYRGRDEQFF

d_call: .
j_call: TRBJ2-2
clone_size: .
v_call: TRBV7-3
cdr3_nt: TGTGCCAGCAGCCCCGGTTCCTCGAGAACGAACACCGGGGAGCTGTTTTTT
cdr3_aa: CASSPGSSRTNTGELFF

d_call: .
j_call: TRBJ1-2
clone_size: many
v_call: TRBV6-5
cdr3_nt: TGTGCCAGCAGTTACAGGAGCCAGGGGATCTATGGCTACACCTTC
cdr3_aa: CASSYRSQGIYGYTF

d_call: .
j_call: TRBJ1-1
clone_size: .
v_call: TRBV7-8
cdr3_nt: TGTGCCAGCAGCTTACCCGAGGTGGGGGCAACGGGGAGCACTGAAGCTTTCTTT
cdr3_aa: CASSLPEVGATGSTEAFF

d_call: .
j_call: TRBJ2-7
clone_size: .
v_call: TRBV19
cdr3_nt: TGTGCCAGTAGTCGGTTTGGCGGCGGTGTTCCCCACGAGCAGTACTTC
cdr3_aa: CASSRFGGGVPHEQYF

d_call: TRBD1
j_call: TRBJ1-2
clone_size: many
v_call: TRBV7-9
cdr3_nt: TGTGCCAGCAGCACATCGACAGGGAACTATGGCTACACCTTC
cdr3_aa: CASSTSTGNYGYTF

d_call: .
j_call: TRBJ2-7
clone_size: .
v_call: TRBV19
cdr3_nt: TGTGCCAGTAGTTGGGGGGAGCGGAGGGCCCCCTACGAGCAGTACTTC
cdr3_aa: CASSWGERRAPYEQYF

d_call: .
j_call: TRBJ2-2
clone_size: .
v_call: TRBV6-1
cdr3_nt: TGTGCCAGCAGTGAAGCGCGGATGAACACCGGGGAGCTGTTTTTT
cdr3_aa: CASSEARMNTGELFF

d_call: .
j_call: TRBJ1-2
clone_size: .
v_call: TRBV19
cdr3_nt: TGTGCCAGTAGTGCCCACGACAGGTCAGAGGGCTACACCTTC
cdr3_aa: CASSAHDRSEGYTF

d_call: .
j_call: TRBJ2-5
clone_size: few
v_call: TRBV7-9
cdr3_nt: TGTGCCAGCAGCTTATCTTTCGCAGAGCAAGAGACCCAGTACTTC
cdr3_aa: CASSLSFAEQETQYF

d_call: .
j_call: TRBJ2-3
clone_size: few
v_call: TRBV3-1
cdr3_nt: TGTGCCAGCAGCCCTTCCCTGGATACGCAGTATTTT
cdr3_aa: CASSPSLDTQYF

d_call: .
j_call: TRBJ2-6
clone_size: few
v_call: TRBV11-2
cdr3_nt: TGTGCCAGCAGCCAAGAGGTCGGGGCCGGGGCCAACGTCCTGACTTTC
cdr3_aa: CASSQEVGAGANVLTF

d_call: TRBD1
j_call: TRBJ1-2
clone_size: .
v_call: TRBV5-1
cdr3_nt: TGCGCCAGCAGCGGGATCCGGGACAGGGGATCCTATGGCTACACCTTC
cdr3_aa: CASSGIRDRGSYGYTF

d_call: TRBD1
j_call: TRBJ1-1
clone_size: few
v_call: TRBV9
cdr3_nt: TGTGCCAGCAGCGTAGTTTCAGGGGGCAGGGCTTTCTTT
cdr3_aa: CASSVVSGGRAFF

d_call: .
j_call: TRBJ1-2
clone_size: many
v_call: TRBV28
cdr3_nt: TGTGCCAGCAGTTTTTCTCGACGGGCGAATGGCTACACCTTC
cdr3_aa: CASSFSRRANGYTF

d_call: TRBD1
j_call: TRBJ1-2
clone_size: few
v_call: TRBV15
cdr3_nt: TGTGCCACCTCAGACAGGGCGTATGGCTACACCTTC
cdr3_aa: CATSDRAYGYTF

d_call: TRBD1
j_call: TRBJ1-1
clone_size: once
v_call: TRBV7-3
cdr3_nt: TGTGCCAGCAGCATCTACAGGGGCGCTGAAGCTTTCTTT
cdr3_aa: CASSIYRGAEAFF

d_call: TRBD1
j_call: TRBJ2-7
clone_size: .
v_call: TRBV3-1
cdr3_nt: TGTGCCAGCAGCCAAGATCAGGGGGCGCGGGAGCAGTACTTC
cdr3_aa: CASSQDQGAREQYF

d_call: .
j_call: TRBJ2-5
clone_size: .
v_call: TRBV14
cdr3_nt: TGTGCCAGCAGCCAAGATCGAACAGGCCAAGAGACCCAGTACTTC
cdr3_aa: CASSQDRTGQETQYF

d_call: .
j_call: TRBJ1-5
clone_size: many
v_call: TRBV2
cdr3_nt: TGTGCCAGCAGCGGACAAGTTTTCACTCAGCCCCAGCATTTT
cdr3_aa: CASSGQVFTQPQHF

d_call: .
j_call: TRBJ2-1
clone_size: .
v_call: TRBV2
cdr3_nt: TGTGCCAGCAGCGGACAGCCCTGGGATGAGCAGTTCTTC
cdr3_aa: CASSGQPWDEQFF

d_call: .
j_call: TRBJ2-2
clone_size: .
v_call: TRBV28
cdr3_nt: TGTGCCAGCATGACGGGGGGCCATACCGGGGAGCTGTTTTTT
cdr3_aa: CASMTGGHTGELFF

d_call: TRBD1
j_call: TRBJ2-7
clone_size: .
v_call: TRBV7-9
cdr3_nt: TGTGCCAGCAGCTTAGCGACAGGGGTCAACGAGCAGTACTTC
cdr3_aa: CASSLATGVNEQYF

d_call: .
j_call: TRBJ1-2
clone_size: many
v_call: TRBV7-9
cdr3_nt: TGTGCCAGCAGCCTGGACAGTCATTTAGCTAACTATGGCTACACCTTC
cdr3_aa: CASSLDSHLANYGYTF

d_call: .
j_call: TRBJ1-5
clone_size: few
v_call: TRBV7-6
cdr3_nt: TGTGCCAGCAGCTTAGCGGGAGAGCAGAATCAGCCCCAGCATTTT
cdr3_aa: CASSLAGEQNQPQHF

d_call: TRBD1
j_call: TRBJ1-1
clone_size: many
v_call: TRBV2
cdr3_nt: TGTGCCAGCGCCAGATGGGACAGGATGACGATGGGGGAGGGGGCTTTCTTT
cdr3_aa: CASARWDRMTMGEGAFF

d_call: TRBD2
j_call: TRBJ2-1
clone_size: .
v_call: TRBV28
cdr3_nt: TGTGCCAGCAGACCGGGACTAGCGGGAGGTCCTAATGAGCAGTTCTTC
cdr3_aa: CASRPGLAGGPNEQFF

d_call: TRBD1
j_call: TRBJ1-3
clone_size: .
v_call: TRBV28
cdr3_nt: TGTGCCAGCAGTGCACCGGGACAGACCCGCGGGTCTGGAAACACCATATATTTT
cdr3_aa: CASSAPGQTRGSGNTIYF

d_call: .
j_call: TRBJ1-2
clone_size: .
v_call: TRBV7-9
cdr3_nt: TGTGCCAGCAGCTTAGTGGGGGCGTCTGTCTATGGCTACATCTTC
cdr3_aa: CASSLVGASVYGYIF

d_call: TRBD2
j_call: TRBJ2-7
clone_size: many
v_call: TRBV28
cdr3_nt: TGTGCCAGCAGTTTAGGCGGGAGGGCCTACGAGCAGTACTTC
cdr3_aa: CASSLGGRAYEQYF

d_call: .
j_call: TRBJ1-5
clone_size: many
v_call: TRBV12-3/TRBV12-4
cdr3_nt: TGTGCCAGCACCCCAGGAAGGAATCAGCCCCAGCATTTT
cdr3_aa: CASTPGRNQPQHF

d_call: .
j_call: TRBJ2-5
clone_size: .
v_call: TRBV6-7
cdr3_nt: TGTGCCAGCAGTTACTCCCCGAGTGAGGGGGCCCAGTACTTC
cdr3_aa: CASSYSPSEGAQYF

d_call: .
j_call: TRBJ1-1
clone_size: many
v_call: TRBV28
cdr3_nt: TGTGCCAGCGGATATCCGGGACCTCAGAAGGACACTGAAGCTTTCTTT
cdr3_aa: CASGYPGPQKDTEAFF